A selection of T cell receptor beta chains follows, all from one sample in a study of cytomegalovirus exposure and HLA in healthy donors. Sequenced by immunoSEQ multiplex PCR; TCRdb stores in-frame clones only, minus some. The profile shows over 150,000 clones, 70% to 80% of them singletons. The sequenced sample was PBMCs. The origin of the receptors is a woman aged 25 to 39 in good health and CMV-seronegative. CDR3s include the opening cysteine and the closing phenylalanine or tryptophan. D genes are given only for firm matches. A clone size is listed for some rows: how often the clone was seen (once, few, many), or a class if it is expanded.

v_call	j_call	clone_size	d_call	cdr3_nt	cdr3_aa
TRBV30	TRBJ1-3	.	TRBD1	TGTGCCTGGGGAAGACAGGGGGCATCTGGAAACACCATATATTTT	CAWGRQGASGNTIYF
TRBV19	TRBJ2-2	.	.	TGTGCCAGTAGTCTCACCGGGGAGCTGTTTTTT	CASSLTGELFF
TRBV19	TRBJ2-5	.	.	TGTGCCAGTAGTATTACGGGGGTCCAAGAGACCCAGTACTTC	CASSITGVQETQYF
TRBV5-1	TRBJ2-5	.	TRBD1	TGCGCCAGCAAACGACAGGGGGTCGAGACCCAGTACTTC	CASKRQGVETQYF
TRBV6-1	TRBJ2-7	once	.	TGTGCCAGCAGTGACCTGGACATACCCTTGAGCTCCTACGAGCAGTACTTC	CASSDLDIPLSSYEQYF
TRBV19	TRBJ2-7	.	.	TGTGCCAGTAGTATGGGGAGACTCGGCTCCTACGAGCAGTACTTC	CASSMGRLGSYEQYF
TRBV28	TRBJ2-7	.	.	TGTGCCAGCAGTTTATCGTACACCTACGAGCAGTACTTC	CASSLSYTYEQYF
TRBV6-5	TRBJ2-7	.	.	TGTGCCAGCAGTTCGAGCCCTAGGCGGCAGTACTTC	CASSSSPRRQYF
TRBV30	TRBJ1-5	once	.	TGTGCCTGGAGCCCAGGTAATCAGCCCCAGCATTTT	CAWSPGNQPQHF
TRBV30	TRBJ2-5	once	TRBD1	TGTGCCTGGAGTCCCCCGGACAGGGGAGGAGAGACCCAGTACTTC	CAWSPPDRGGETQYF
TRBV18	TRBJ2-1	.	.	TGTGCCAGCTCACCCAGCGGCAATGAGCAGTTCTTC	CASSPSGNEQFF
TRBV5-1	TRBJ2-7	once	TRBD1	TGCGCCAGCAGAGGACAGGGGCGGTCCTACGAGCAGTACTTC	CASRGQGRSYEQYF
TRBV4-1	TRBJ1-1	few	TRBD1	TGCGCCAGCAGCCAATCGTCCCGGACAGGGTCCGCCACTGAAGCTTTCTTT	CASSQSSRTGSATEAFF
TRBV19	TRBJ1-6	.	.	TGTGCCAGTAGTATCTTGCCAGGGATTAGGTCACCCCTCCACTTT	CASSILPGIRSPLHF
TRBV25-1	TRBJ2-7	.	TRBD2	TGTGCCAGCAGGGGGCTGGCTAGCGGTAACCACTACGAGCAGTACTTC	CASRGLASGNHYEQYF
TRBV7-9	TRBJ2-5	.	TRBD2	TGTGCCAGCAGTTACCGACTAGCGGAAGAGACCCAGTACTTC	CASSYRLAEETQYF
TRBV4-2	TRBJ2-6	.	.	TGTGCCAGCAGCCAAAACTCCGTGGCTAGCTCTGGGGCCAACGTCCTGACTTTC	CASSQNSVASSGANVLTF
TRBV5-1	TRBJ1-1	.	.	TGCGCCAGCAGCCTCGGTCGTCGGGTGGACACTGAAGCTTTCTTT	CASSLGRRVDTEAFF
TRBV6-5	TRBJ2-3	.	.	TGTGCCAGCAGTTACTCTGCTAGGTCCGATACGCAGTATTTT	CASSYSARSDTQYF
TRBV7-9	TRBJ2-3	once	TRBD2	TGTGCCAGCAGCTTCCGAGTACTAGCGGGATTGCGAGATACGCAGTATTTT	CASSFRVLAGLRDTQYF
TRBV7-9	TRBJ1-5	.	.	TGTGCCAGCAGCCATAGTGGGCTGCGCAATCAGCCCCAGCATTTT	CASSHSGLRNQPQHF
TRBV29-1	TRBJ2-1	.	.	TGCAGCGTTGATGGGGGGACAGCCAATGAGCAGTTCTTC	CSVDGGTANEQFF
TRBV6-6	TRBJ1-3	.	.	TGTGCCAGCAGTTTCGGAGGGCCAGGGGGAAACACCATATATTTT	CASSFGGPGGNTIYF
TRBV19	TRBJ2-2	.	.	TGTGCCAGTAGTATCCCCGGGATCCCAAGCGGGGAGCTGTTTTTT	CASSIPGIPSGELFF
TRBV4-2	TRBJ1-1	.	TRBD1	TGTGCCAGCAGCCTGGACAGGATGAACACTGAAGCTTTCTTT	CASSLDRMNTEAFF
TRBV9	TRBJ2-2	once	.	TGTGCCAGCAGCGTAGGTGGCAGGAGGTCCACCGGGGAGCTGTTTTTT	CASSVGGRRSTGELFF
TRBV19	TRBJ2-7	.	.	TGTGCCAGTAGTATCACGGTTTCCTACGAGCAGTACTTC	CASSITVSYEQYF
TRBV15	TRBJ2-3	.	.	TGTGCCACCAGCAGAGAAAAACAGGGCACAGATACGCAGTATTTT	CATSREKQGTDTQYF
TRBV28	TRBJ1-4	few	.	TGTGCCAGCAGTTTGGGGGGGGGAACCAGGGGAAAACTGTTTTTT	CASSLGGGTRGKLFF
TRBV5-1	TRBJ2-7	.	.	TGCGCCAGCAGCTTGGGTGGGAGCTCCTACGAGCAGTACTTC	CASSLGGSSYEQYF